This T cell receptor beta chain was recovered during a study of shared clonotypes between healthy human individuals. The germline CDR1 and CDR2 sequences are MRHNA and SNTAGT. The ends were cut back, 5 bases at V and 5 bases at J, with 10 bases in the middle. There are 13 residues in the CDR3. Whole-study findings and limits: Several donors held approximately 5% of naive CD4 clonotypes in common.

Remarks on this clone: Its antigen is unknown.

Some clones are missing from TCRdb's copy, which holds only in-frame ones; the method was immunoSEQ multiplex PCR. The data contain a few million clones, approximately 94% of them singletons. All donors were Caucasian adults living in Nashville, Tennessee. Material: naive CD4+ T cells sorted from blood. Subset meaning: CD45RA+ positively selected. The V gene is TRBV6-4, the J gene TRBJ2-1; D is unresolved. This clonotype was sampled from a man younger than 30 in good health. The CDR3, as DNA: TGTGCCAGCAGTCAACAGAGAAACAATGAGCAGTTCTTC. Amino acid sequence: CASSQQRNNEQFF.